This T cell receptor beta chain was profiled in a study of PD-1 blockade in classical Hodgkin lymphoma. Findings and limits, study-wide: Baseline diversity was lower in partial responders and progressors than complete responders. Possible causes of repertoire differences, disease activity or prior therapy, remain undefined. Healthy donors were reported to have higher baseline TCR diversity than newly diagnosed patients.

V lost 1 base to trimming and J lost 7 bases, with 11 bases between them. Germline values: CDR1 MGHRA, CDR2 YSYEKL. This CDR3 spans 15 amino acids. In every patient, relapse followed autologous stem cell transplantation, while exposure to brentuximab vedotin differed. Complete response, partial response or progressive disease constituted the best responses recorded. Concerning this clone itself: No antigen is known for it.

The repertoire was sequenced with immunoSEQ multiplex PCR; TCRdb's copy has only in-frame clones and lacks some. The repertoire holds tens of thousands of clones, with 89% as singletons. This receptor was identified in a human donor with classical Hodgkin lymphoma. The genes are TRBV4-1 and TRBJ1-6; possibly TRBD1 for D (5 bases). The sample was peripheral blood mononuclear cells (PBMCs), taken before the second cycle of nivolumab. This CDR3 reads CASSQGLAGNSPLHF. In nucleotides, the CDR3 is TGCGCCAGCAGCCAAGGATTGGCAGGGAATTCACCCCTCCACTTT.